The following is a T cell receptor (beta chain) sequence with its context. These data originate in a study of blood T cell repertoires in COVID-19. Germline V gene sequence: CDR1 SGHVS, CDR2 FQNEAQ. The CDR3 loop spans 15 amino acids. Trimming took off 5 bases at V and 0 bases at J, with 10 bases between the two ends. Profiled with immunoSEQ multiplex PCR; TCRdb holds only in-frame clones, not every one. The sample lists roughly 160,000 clones; 80% to 90% were seen once. Sequencing was performed on peripheral blood. The genes are TRBV7-8 and TRBJ1-4; D is unresolved. This receptor was taken from a man aged 55 to 69 with acute or convalescent COVID-19. CDR3 residues: CASSLTASTNEKLFF. The CDR3 region has the DNA TGTGCCAGCAGCCTTACAGCTTCAACTAATGAAAAACTGTTTTTT.